The 20 T cell receptor beta chains below all came from one sample that was sequenced in a study of cytomegalovirus exposure and HLA in healthy donors. The primer mix had 60 Vbeta and 13 Jbeta primers. Here immunoSEQ multiplex PCR was the method, and the copy in TCRdb shows in-frame clones only, minus some. The sample totals around 84,000 clones. The sequenced sample consisted of PBMCs. The receptors were sampled from a man aged 25 to 45 in good health and CMV-seronegative.

The chain carries TRBV4-1 and TRBJ2-1; weak D call: TRBD2 (6 bases). The V end lost 2 bases, the J end lost 7 bases, and 12 bases lay between the germline ends. The CDR3 length is 14 residues. Germline values: CDR1 MGHRA, CDR2 YSYEKL. The CDR3 DNA reads TGCGCCAGCAGCCAAATCAGTCGGGGGAATGAGCAGTTCTTC. Protein: CASSQISRGNEQFF.

The J gene is TRBJ2-6, the V gene TRBV9; 7 bases agree with TRBD1. This CDR3 contains 19 residues. Germline V lookup: CDR1 SGDLS, CDR2 YYNGEE. With V trimmed by 4 bases and J by 1 base, 14 bases remained unmatched. This CDR3 reads CASSLRTGIILSGANVLTF. CDR3 DNA sequence: TGTGCCAGCAGCCTCAGGACAGGCATCATTCTGTCTGGGGCCAACGTCCTGACTTTC.

This chain uses TRBV7-8 with TRBJ1-1, with TRBD1 as a possible D gene (6 bases). Germline V lookup: CDR1 SGHVS, CDR2 FQNEAQ. The CDR3 contains 14 residues. The V gene lost 4 bases and the J gene lost 0 bases, with 9 bases spanning the gap. The CDR3 loop is CASSYGQMNTEAFF. The CDR3 DNA reads as TGTGCCAGCAGCTATGGACAGATGAACACTGAAGCTTTCTTT. Based on the CDR3 plus reference TRBV7-8 and TRBJ1-1, the full variable domain is GAGVSQSPRYKVAKRGQDVALRCDPISGHVSLFWYQQALGQGPEFLTYFQNEAQLDKSGLPSDRFFAERPEGSVSTLKIQRTQQEDSAVYLCASSYGQMNTEAFFGQGTRLTVV.

CDR3 protein: CASSLGGHRAYEQYF. In DNA form, the CDR3 reads TGTGCCAGCAGCTTAGGTGGGCACAGGGCCTACGAGCAGTACTTC. The chain combines TRBV11-1 with TRBJ2-7; D may be TRBD1 (6 bases). The CDR3 contains 15 residues. The germline V gene has CDR1 SGHAT and CDR2 FQDESV (reference sequence). V was clipped by 1 base and J by 2 bases, with 12 bases between them.

CDR3 DNA sequence: TGTGCCTGGCGTAAGAGTTTTACCGGGGAGCTGTTTTTT. As protein: CAWRKSFTGELFF. The chain combines TRBV30 with TRBJ2-2; no definite D call. Germline values: CDR1 GTSNPN, CDR2 SVGIG (reference sequence). The ends were cut back, 5 bases at V and 5 bases at J, with 12 bases in the middle. CDR3 size: 13 residues.

The chain uses TRBV7-2 and TRBJ1-3; D gene ambiguous. This CDR3 is built from 14 residues. The V gene's germline CDR1 is SGHTA and CDR2 FQGNSA. Trimming stripped 11 bases from V and 0 bases from J, with 14 bases between. The CDR3 loop is CAASQRSSGNTIYF. The CDR3 nucleotides are TGTGCCGCAAGTCAAAGGAGCTCTGGAAACACCATATATTTT.

This rearrangement joins TRBV7-2 to TRBJ2-4; TRBD1 aligns across 7 bases. This CDR3 region has 15 residues. The germline CDR1 and CDR2 sequences are SGHTA and FQGNSA. V lost 1 base, J lost 7 bases, and 7 bases stayed unmatched. CDR3 amino acids: CASSLEQGFANIQYF. The CDR3 DNA follows: TGTGCCAGCAGCTTAGAACAGGGGTTTGCCAACATTCAGTACTTC.

The chain carries TRBV5-1 and TRBJ1-1; D gene uncertain. Trimming took off 0 bases at V and 5 bases at J, with 8 bases between the two ends. Germline CDR1 reads SGHRS; CDR2 reads YFSETQ. The CDR3 totals 13 residues. CDR3: CASSLELRTEAFF. The CDR3 DNA sequence: TGCGCCAGCAGCTTGGAATTGAGGACTGAAGCTTTCTTT. The full variable domain, completed using reference TRBV5-1 and TRBJ1-1, is KAGVTQTPRYLIKTRGQQVTLSCSPISGHRSVSWYQQTPGQGLQFLFEYFSETQRNKGNFPGRFSGRQFSNSRSEMNVSTLELGDSALYLCASSLELRTEAFFGQGTRLTVV.

The chain links TRBV5-6 to TRBJ1-1, with D perhaps matching TRBD1 (5 bases). The CDR3 totals 14 residues. The V gene's germline CDR1 is SGHDT and CDR2 YYEEEE. The V end lost 0 bases, the J end lost 1 base, and 7 bases lay between the germline ends. The CDR3 sequence: CASSLVTENTEAFF. The CDR3 region has the DNA TGTGCCAGCAGCTTGGTGACAGAGAACACTGAAGCTTTCTTT.

The J gene is TRBJ1-2, the V gene TRBV4-1; no reliable D call. CDR3 length: 15 amino acids. V lost 0 bases, J lost 6 bases, and 14 bases lay in between. CDR1 is MGHRA, CDR2 YSYEKL, per germline. The CDR3 DNA reads as TGCGCCAGCAGCCAAGATTTCGGAGGGAAGGATGGCTACACCTTC. As protein: CASSQDFGGKDGYTF.

The gene calls are TRBV11-2 and TRBJ2-2, with TRBD1 matching over 8 bases. There are 16 residues in the CDR3. The ends lost 4 bases at V and 8 bases at J; junction bases unmatched: 12. The germline CDR1 and CDR2 sequences are SGHAT and FQNNGV. The CDR3 sequence is CASSSLQGVLRGELFF. In nucleotides, the CDR3 is TGTGCCAGCAGCTCCCTACAGGGGGTACTGAGGGGGGAGCTGTTTTTT.

The J gene is TRBJ1-1, the V gene TRBV5-1; D not certain. Germline loops: CDR1 SGHRS, CDR2 YFSETQ. Trimming removed 0 bases from V and 2 bases from J, with 8 bases in between. The CDR3 spans 14 residues. The CDR3 DNA reads as TGCGCCAGCAGCTTGGCGGTCCTTAACACTGAAGCTTTCTTT. It is translated as CASSLAVLNTEAFF.

The rearrangement uses TRBV5-4 and TRBJ1-3, with TRBD1 as a possible D gene (5 bases). The germline CDR1 and CDR2 sequences are SGHNT and YYREEE (reference sequence). CDR3 length: 16 residues. V was shortened by 2 bases and J by 0 bases, with 12 bases between the two germline ends. CDR3 DNA: TGTGCCAGCAGCTTTTTTAGGCAGGGCTCTGGAAACACCATATATTTT. The encoded protein is CASSFFRQGSGNTIYF.

The chain is built from TRBV18 and TRBJ2-7, with TRBD1 matching 8 bases. V gave up 2 bases and J gave up 0 bases; unmatched junction bases: 3. Germline V gene data show CDR1 as KGHSH and CDR2 as LQKENI. CDR3 length equals 15 residues. For the CDR3, the DNA is TGTGCCAGCTCACCAAGTGACAGGGGCTCCTACGAGCAGTACTTC. Translated, it gives CASSPSDRGSYEQYF.

The CDR3 nucleotides are TGTGCCAGCAGTTACAACAGGGATCAGCCCCAGCATTTT. It specifies CASSYNRDQPQHF. The chain links TRBV6-5 to TRBJ1-5, with D maybe TRBD1 (6 bases). The CDR3 has 13 amino acids. Germline CDR1 and CDR2: MNHEY and SVGAGI. The V gene lost 2 bases and the J gene lost 5 bases, with 7 bases spanning the gap.

The chain carries TRBV6-5 and TRBJ2-7; TRBD2 might be the D (5 bases). Germline CDR1 reads MNHEY; CDR2 reads SVGAGI. The CDR3 runs to 15 residues. V was clipped by 2 bases and J by 1 base, with 12 bases between them. CDR3 region: CASSYRRGRSYEQYF. CDR3 in DNA: TGTGCCAGCAGTTACAGACGGGGAAGGTCCTACGAGCAGTACTTC.

The chain employs TRBV7-2 and TRBJ2-1; TRBD2 is a possible D gene (6 bases). Trimming pared 1 base from V and 2 bases from J, leaving 9 bases between. The CDR3 contains 15 residues. Germline values: CDR1 SGHTA, CDR2 FQGNSA. The CDR3 here is CASSLDRGTYNEQFF. The CDR3, as DNA: TGTGCCAGCAGCTTAGACCGGGGGACCTACAATGAGCAGTTCTTC. Full variable domain (rest looked up from reference TRBV7-2 and TRBJ2-1): GAGVSQSPSNKVTEKGKDVELRCDPISGHTALYWYRQSLGQGLEFLIYFQGNSAPDKSGLPSDRFSAERTGGSVSTLTIQRTQQEDSAVYLCASSLDRGTYNEQFFGPGTRLTVL.

The chain is built from TRBV19 and TRBJ2-5; D is undetermined. This CDR3 is built from 14 residues. The ends were cut back, 3 bases at V and 5 bases at J, with 13 bases in the middle. The germline V gene has CDR1 LNHDA and CDR2 SQIVND (reference sequence). The CDR3 sequence: CASSIGPSRETQYF. The CDR3 DNA reads as TGTGCCAGTAGTATCGGTCCTAGTAGGGAGACCCAGTACTTC.

The chain joins TRBV27 to TRBJ2-7; no clear D gene. V lost 6 bases and J lost 0, with 12 bases in between. Germline V gives CDR1 MNHEY, CDR2 SMNVEV (reference sequence). The CDR3 has 14 amino acids. The CDR3 loop reads CASRVAQDSYEQYF. For the CDR3, the DNA is TGTGCCAGCAGGGTCGCGCAGGACTCCTACGAGCAGTACTTC.

The rearrangement uses TRBV5-1 and TRBJ2-5; 9 bases map to TRBD2. The CDR3 contains 15 residues. The V gene's germline CDR1 is SGHRS and CDR2 YFSETQ. Germline trimming cut 5 bases from V and 5 bases from J; bases unmatched to any gene: 10. CDR3 in DNA: TGCGCCAGCAGGCCCCCAGCGGGGGGTTGGGAGACCCAGTACTTC. It specifies CASRPPAGGWETQYF. The whole variable domain, remainder taken from reference TRBV5-1 and TRBJ2-5, is KAGVTQTPRYLIKTRGQQVTLSCSPISGHRSVSWYQQTPGQGLQFLFEYFSETQRNKGNFPGRFSGRQFSNSRSEMNVSTLELGDSALYLCASRPPAGGWETQYFGPGTRLLVL.